Shown below are 26 T cell receptor beta chains from a single sample sequenced in a study of molecular identifiers for immune sequencing clone quantification (dated by TCRdb to the late 2010s). Receptor libraries were prepared by PCR. TCRdb shows the sequencer as NextSeq 500. The public sequencing data were trimmed at Q25 with fastp and processed into clonotypes with MiXCR by TCRdb, which kept only in-frame beta chains. Rows with a matching CDR3 protein are joined into one entry that keeps the most common DNA and genes. This sample is represented by approximately 500,000 distinct CDR3 sequences; around 23% of them were singletons. Over 0.6% of the sample goes to the ten largest clones. Sequencing was done on a sample of naive CD8+ T cells from blood, with Jurkat cell RNA spiked in. The cell subset or site label, read with the paper, signifies: FACS-sorted CD8+CD4-CCR7+CD45RA+ naive T cells. The receptors were sampled from a human donor in good health. Some libraries in this study had Jurkat cell RNA spiked in.

As to this clonotype: A read error may be the cause here, since a much bigger clone is one base away. The chain recombines TRBV6-5 with TRBJ2-3; a weak D match, TRBD2 (6 bases). The CDR3 runs 13 residues. Germline V gene sequence: CDR1 MNHEY, CDR2 SVGAGI. Trimming pared 6 bases from V and 6 bases from J, leaving 13 bases between. Here the CDR3 DNA reads TGTGCCAGCAGGTACCAAGGAGGGGATACGCAGTATTTT. It codes for CASRYQGGDTQYF.

This clonotype came up many times. The chain recombines TRBV14 with TRBJ2-3; 8 bases line up with TRBD1. The V segment lost 3 bases and the J segment 3 bases; nucleotides outside the gene matches: 11. CDR1 is SGHDN and CDR2 is FVKESK in the germline V gene. The CDR3 is 17 residues long. The CDR3: CASSQDLTGASTDTQYF. The CDR3 DNA reads as TGTGCCAGCAGCCAGGACTTGACAGGGGCGTCTACAGATACGCAGTATTTT.

This clonotype was observed many times. This chain connects TRBV10-3 to TRBJ1-1; D remains ambiguous. The V end lost 2 bases, the J end lost 2 bases, and 9 bases lay between the germline ends. The CDR3 runs 14 residues. Germline V gene data show CDR1 as ENHRY and CDR2 as SYGVKD. The CDR3 here is CAISEGSTNTEAFF. The DNA for the CDR3 is TGTGCCATCAGTGAGGGCAGTACAAACACTGAAGCTTTCTTT.

The rearrangement uses TRBV12-3 or TRBV12-4 and TRBJ1-1, with D possibly being TRBD1 (5 bases). The V and J ends lost 5 bases and 8 bases respectively, with 18 bases between them. The CDR3 sequence is 14 residues long. The CDR3 protein is CASSHGPRESEAFF. The CDR3 DNA reads TGTGCCAGCAGTCACGGCCCCAGGGAGTCGGAAGCTTTCTTT.

This chain uses TRBV6-5 with TRBJ2-2; TRBD2 aligns across 8 bases. The CDR3 has 17 amino acids. Per the germline V gene, CDR1 is MNHEY and CDR2 is SVGAGI. After removal of 4 bases from V and 3 bases from J, the junction contained 10 bases not matched to a gene. The CDR3 protein is CASSFAGGPTYTGELFF. The CDR3 DNA reads as TGTGCCAGCAGTTTTGCGGGAGGACCGACTTACACCGGGGAGCTGTTTTTT.

This clonotype occurred a few times. The chain employs TRBV20-1 and TRBJ2-7; 12 nucleotides match TRBD2. The CDR3 extends over 14 amino acids. Germline V gene data show CDR1 as DFQATT and CDR2 as SNEGSKA (reference sequence). The trim removed 4 bases at V and 3 bases at J, leaving 4 bases unmatched. CDR3 residues: CSAKTSGSLYEQYF. CDR3 nucleotides: TGCAGTGCTAAGACTAGCGGGAGTCTCTACGAGCAGTACTTC.

With regard to this clonotype: A much larger clone sits a single nucleotide away, making a read error possible. The chain uses TRBV20-1 and TRBJ2-7, with 7 bases aligning to TRBD2. V shed 4 bases and J 0 bases; nucleotides not matched to a gene: 12. Germline lookup yields CDR1 DFQATT and CDR2 SNEGSKA (reference sequence). This CDR3 is 16 amino acids long. The CDR3: CSAMEVSGSYSYEQYF. CDR3 nucleotide sequence: TGCAGTGCTATGGAGGTTAGCGGGTCTTACTCCTACGAGCAGTACTTC.

This clonotype was observed a handful of times. The rearrangement uses TRBV19 and TRBJ2-2; no definite D call. Germline V gene data show CDR1 as LNHDA and CDR2 as SQIVND (reference sequence). CDR3 length: 13 amino acids. Trimming shortened V by 2 bases and J by 5 bases, and 6 bases separated the two germline ends. The CDR3: CASSITRTGELFF. The CDR3 DNA reads as TGTGCCAGTAGTATAACCAGAACCGGGGAGCTGTTTTTT.

This chain links TRBV7-3 with TRBJ2-1; the D gene is possibly TRBD2 (6 bases). The CDR3 runs to 18 residues. The V end lost 3 bases, the J end lost 4 bases, and 22 bases lay between the germline ends. The germline V gene has CDR1 SGHTA and CDR2 FQGTGA. CDR3 sequence reads: CASSFLPKGTSVYNEQFF. DNA of the CDR3: TGTGCCAGCAGCTTCCTACCTAAGGGGACTTCGGTATACAATGAGCAGTTCTTC.

About this clonotype: A read error is possible here, since a much larger clone lies one base away. The chain is built from TRBV28 and TRBJ2-7; D gene uncertain. CDR3 size: 15 residues. Germline CDR1 reads MDHEN; CDR2 reads SYDVKM. CDR3 sequence: CASSALRLVSYGQYF. CDR3 nucleotides: TGTGCCAGCAGTGCGCTTCGTCTCGTCTCCTACGGGCAGTACTTC.

This clonotype was seen ten or more times. This sequence joins TRBV4-1 and TRBJ1-1; tentatively, D is TRBD1 (5 bases). V shed 1 base and J shed 4 bases, with 25 bases lying between them. Germline V gives CDR1 MGHRA, CDR2 YSYEKL. The CDR3 spans 19 residues. The CDR3 region has the DNA TGCGCCAGCAGCCAAGTCCCAGGGAACTACGATTCGAGTCCCACTGAAGCTTTCTTT. This gives the protein CASSQVPGNYDSSPTEAFF.

The V call is TRBV6-2 or TRBV6-3, the J call TRBJ2-7; D remains ambiguous. V shed 10 bases and J shed 0 bases, with 16 bases lying between them. Germline V gene sequence: CDR1 MNHEY, CDR2 SVGEGT. CDR3 length equals 14 residues. The DNA of the CDR3 is TGTGCCACCAGAGGCCTGGAGAGCTCCTACGAGCAGTACTTC. This gives the protein CATRGLESSYEQYF.

In nucleotides, the CDR3 is TGTGCCAGTAGTATAGACGGGAGTGTTTGGACCGGGGAGCTGTTTTTT. Translation: CASSIDGSVWTGELFF. The chain couples TRBV19 to TRBJ2-2; D may be TRBD2 (6 bases). V was cut by 0 bases and J by 5 bases, with 13 bases left in between. The CDR3 is 16 residues long. From germline, CDR1 is LNHDA and CDR2 SQIVND (reference sequence).

This clonotype was recorded a few times. The rearrangement joins TRBV6-2 or TRBV6-3 to TRBJ2-6, with no clear D. This CDR3 spans 16 amino acids. Germline V lookup: CDR1 MNHEY, CDR2 SVGEGT. V was shortened by 0 bases and J by 0 bases, with 6 bases between the two germline ends. In DNA, the CDR3 is TGTGCCAGCAGTTACTCGATAGGCTCTGGGGCCAACGTCCTGACTTTC. Translated: CASSYSIGSGANVLTF.

The table lists this clonotype with a few counts. This rearrangement joins TRBV12-3 or TRBV12-4 to TRBJ2-2; tentative D call: TRBD1 (5 bases). Trimming removed 5 bases at V and 6 bases at J, with 16 bases between. The CDR3 totals 15 residues. CDR3 in amino acids: CASSHETVRAGELFF. The CDR3 DNA follows: TGTGCCAGCAGTCACGAGACAGTACGGGCCGGGGAGCTGTTTTTT.

The CDR3 DNA sequence: TGTGCCAGCAGTTACGTGGACATGAACACTGAAGCTTTCTTT. As protein: CASSYVDMNTEAFF. The gene calls are TRBV6-5 and TRBJ1-1, with D possibly matching TRBD1 (5 bases). Trimming cost V 2 bases and J 0 bases, with 7 bases left between them. The CDR3 contains 14 residues. Germline CDR1 and CDR2: MNHEY and SVGAGI.

This clonotype is a singleton in its sample. The rearrangement joins TRBV19 to TRBJ2-5, with TRBD2 identical over 8 bases. The length of the CDR3 is 15 residues. Germline CDR1 and CDR2: LNHDA and SQIVND (reference sequence). V shed 5 bases and J 1 base; nucleotides not matched to a gene: 6. The CDR3: CASSGAGDLQETQYF. The CDR3 nucleotides are TGTGCCAGTAGTGGAGCGGGGGACCTCCAAGAGACCCAGTACTTC.

The rearrangement links TRBV24-1 to TRBJ2-2; 8 positions agree with TRBD2. V shed 4 bases, J shed 7 bases, and the junction held 7 bases outside the gene matches. The CDR3 has 15 residues. Looked up from germline, CDR1 is KGHDR and CDR2 is SFDVKD. The CDR3 sequence: CATSEPAGVIGELFF. DNA of the CDR3: TGTGCCACCAGTGAACCAGCGGGAGTGATCGGGGAGCTGTTTTTT.

This clonotype was observed many times. This chain joins TRBV14 and TRBJ1-5; the D gene is possibly TRBD1 (5 bases). CDR1 and CDR2 from the germline V gene are SGHDN and FVKESK. The V end lost 6 bases, the J end lost 6 bases, and 12 bases lay between the germline ends. This CDR3 spans 13 amino acids. Written as DNA, the CDR3 is TGTGCCAGCAGTCCAGGGTGGGGTCAGCCCCAGCATTTT. This sequence encodes CASSPGWGQPQHF.

The chain couples TRBV5-1 to TRBJ2-1; the D gene could be TRBD1 or TRBD2 (5 bases each). V lost 0 bases and J lost 6, with 10 bases in between. This CDR3 comprises 14 residues. CDR1 is SGHRS, CDR2 YFSETQ, per germline. Written as DNA, the CDR3 is TGCGCCAGCAGCTTGGTCACAGGAGGCAATGAGCAGTTCTTC. Protein sequence: CASSLVTGGNEQFF.

In this sample, this clonotype turned up many times. V is TRBV20-1 and J is TRBJ2-7; possible D gene TRBD2, 6 bases. CDR1 is DFQATT, CDR2 SNEGSKA, per germline (reference sequence). V was clipped by 1 base and J by 3 bases, with 19 bases between them. This CDR3 spans 16 amino acids. CDR3 DNA sequence: TGCAGTGCTAGAGTAAGCGGGCTTGCTACCCACTACGAGCAGTACTTC. Its protein is CSARVSGLATHYEQYF.

V is TRBV13 and J is TRBJ2-1; either TRBD1 or TRBD2 may fit D (7 bases each). Deletions cut 5 bases from V and 7 bases from J, with 21 bases between. The CDR3 sequence is 16 residues long. Germline values: CDR1 PRHDT, CDR2 FYEKMQ (reference sequence). CDR3 DNA sequence: TGTGCCAGCAGCCTCGCCCTCGACAGGGAGGGGAATGAGCAGTTCTTC. Amino acids: CASSLALDREGNEQFF.

In its sample, this clonotype was seen a few times. V gene TRBV6-5 combines with J gene TRBJ2-2; D is ambiguous. Germline lookup yields CDR1 MNHEY and CDR2 SVGAGI. This CDR3 has 13 amino acids. The V end lost 2 bases, the J end lost 5 bases, and 6 bases lay between the germline ends. The CDR3 loop is CASSYLVTGELFF. The DNA for the CDR3 is TGTGCCAGCAGTTACCTCGTGACCGGGGAGCTGTTTTTT.

Remarks on this clonotype: At one of its ends the junction is not consistent with the germline gene, which may arise from a read error. This chain links TRBV3-1 with TRBJ2-5; D tentatively reads TRBD1 or TRBD2 (5 bases each). This CDR3 contains 18 residues. The germline V gene has CDR1 LGHDT and CDR2 YNNKEL (reference sequence). The CDR3: CASSQVAGREIYQETQYF. In DNA, the CDR3 is TGTGCCAGCAGCCAAGTTGCGGGCAGGGAGATCTACCAGGAGACCCAGTACTTC.

This clonotype occurred a few times. V usage is TRBV20-1 and J usage is TRBJ1-1; D not certain. CDR1 DFQATT and CDR2 SNEGSKA come from the germline V gene (reference sequence). V lost 0 bases to trimming and J lost 0 bases, with 11 bases between them. CDR3 size: 15 residues. The CDR3: CSARDDLYMNTEAFF. The CDR3 bases are TGCAGTGCTAGAGACGACTTGTATATGAACACTGAAGCTTTCTTT.

This clonotype was counted at least ten times. This sequence joins TRBV12-3 or TRBV12-4 and TRBJ2-3; 9 positions agree with TRBD1. Trimming took 4 bases from V and 3 from J; bases not matched to a gene: 5. This CDR3 spans 15 amino acids. Here the CDR3 DNA reads TGTGCCAGCAGTTCCGGGACAGGGATAACAGATACGCAGTATTTT. Translating it yields CASSSGTGITDTQYF.